This TCR beta chain was sequenced in a study of cytomegalovirus exposure and HLA in healthy donors. This PCR relied on a set of 60 Vbeta primers and 13 Jbeta primers. The assay was immunoSEQ multiplex PCR, and TCRdb's table has in-frame clones only and misses some. This table has about 190,000 clones, approximately 80% appearing once. CDR3 size: 15 residues. Trimming shortened V by 2 bases and J by 7 bases, and 12 bases separated the two germline ends. Germline CDR1 and CDR2: SNHLY and FYNNEI. The TCR comes from a woman aged 50 to 60 in good health and CMV-seropositive. This chain uses TRBV2 with TRBJ1-6; a possible D gene is TRBD1 (6 bases). Material: PBMCs. The CDR3 spells CASSENQGKNSPLHF. CDR3 DNA sequence: TGTGCCAGCAGTGAAAACCAGGGGAAGAATTCACCCCTCCACTTT.